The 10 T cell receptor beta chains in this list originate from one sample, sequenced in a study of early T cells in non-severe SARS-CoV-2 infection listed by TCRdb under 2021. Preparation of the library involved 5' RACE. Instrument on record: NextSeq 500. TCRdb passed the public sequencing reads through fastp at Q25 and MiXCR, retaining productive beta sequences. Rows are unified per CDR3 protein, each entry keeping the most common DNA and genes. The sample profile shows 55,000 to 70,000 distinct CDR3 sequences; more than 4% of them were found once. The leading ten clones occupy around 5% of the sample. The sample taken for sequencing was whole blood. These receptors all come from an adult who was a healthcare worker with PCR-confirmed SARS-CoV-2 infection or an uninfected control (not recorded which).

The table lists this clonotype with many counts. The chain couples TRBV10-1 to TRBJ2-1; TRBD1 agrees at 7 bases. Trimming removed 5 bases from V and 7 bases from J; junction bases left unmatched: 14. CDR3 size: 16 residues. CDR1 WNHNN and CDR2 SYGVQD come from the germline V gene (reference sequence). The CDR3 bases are TGCGCCAGCAGTAAAACACGTGGGGACAGCAGAAATGAGCAGTTCTTC. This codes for CASSKTRGDSRNEQFF.

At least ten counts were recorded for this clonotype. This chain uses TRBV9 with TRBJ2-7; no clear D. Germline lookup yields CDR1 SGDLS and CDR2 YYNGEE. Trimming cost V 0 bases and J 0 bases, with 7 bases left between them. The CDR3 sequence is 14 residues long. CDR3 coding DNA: TGTGCCAGCAGCGTAGTTGATGGCTCCTACGAGCAGTACTTC. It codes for CASSVVDGSYEQYF. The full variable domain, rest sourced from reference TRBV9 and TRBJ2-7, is DSGVTQTPKHLITATGQRVTLRCSPRSGDLSVYWYQQSLDQGLQFLIQYYNGEERAKGNILERFSAQQFPDLHSELNLSSLELGDSALYFCASSVVDGSYEQYFGPGTRLTVT.

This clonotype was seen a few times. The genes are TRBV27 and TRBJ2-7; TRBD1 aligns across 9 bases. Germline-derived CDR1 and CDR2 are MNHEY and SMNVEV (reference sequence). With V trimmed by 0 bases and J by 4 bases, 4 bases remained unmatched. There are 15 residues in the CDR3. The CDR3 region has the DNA TGTGCCAGCAGTTTATCCGACAGGGGGTTGTACGAGCAGTACTTC. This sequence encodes CASSLSDRGLYEQYF.

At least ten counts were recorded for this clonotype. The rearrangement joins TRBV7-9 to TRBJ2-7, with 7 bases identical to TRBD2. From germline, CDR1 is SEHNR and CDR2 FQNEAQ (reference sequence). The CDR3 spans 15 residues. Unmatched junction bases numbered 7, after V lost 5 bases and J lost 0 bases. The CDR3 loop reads CASSGLGDSSYEQYF. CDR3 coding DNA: TGTGCCAGCAGCGGACTAGGGGATAGCTCCTACGAGCAGTACTTC.

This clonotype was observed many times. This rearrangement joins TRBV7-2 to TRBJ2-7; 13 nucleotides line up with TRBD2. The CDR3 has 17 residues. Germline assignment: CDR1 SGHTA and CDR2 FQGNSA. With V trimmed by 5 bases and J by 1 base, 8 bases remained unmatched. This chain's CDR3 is CASSTTSGGSHSYEQYF. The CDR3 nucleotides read TGTGCCAGCAGCACGACTAGCGGGGGGAGCCATTCCTACGAGCAGTACTTC.

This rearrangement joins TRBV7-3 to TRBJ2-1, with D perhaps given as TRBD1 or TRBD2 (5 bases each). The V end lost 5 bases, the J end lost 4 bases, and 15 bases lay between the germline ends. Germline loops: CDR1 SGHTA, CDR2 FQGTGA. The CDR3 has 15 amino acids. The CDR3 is CASSPARDGYNEQFF. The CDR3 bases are TGTGCCAGCAGCCCCGCTCGGGACGGATACAATGAGCAGTTCTTC.

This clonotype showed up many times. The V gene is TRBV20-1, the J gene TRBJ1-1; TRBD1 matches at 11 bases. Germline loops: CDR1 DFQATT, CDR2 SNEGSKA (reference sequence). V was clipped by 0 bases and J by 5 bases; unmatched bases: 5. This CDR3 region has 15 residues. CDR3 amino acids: CSARDGTGGYTEAFF. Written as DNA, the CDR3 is TGCAGTGCTAGAGATGGGACAGGGGGTTATACTGAAGCTTTCTTT.

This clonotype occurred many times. CDR3 sequence reads: CSANDRDRTSTDTQYF. CDR3 DNA sequence: TGCAGTGCTAACGACAGGGACAGGACAAGCACAGATACGCAGTATTTT. The chain employs TRBV20-1 and TRBJ2-3; 8 bases agree with TRBD1. The germline CDR1 and CDR2 sequences are DFQATT and SNEGSKA (reference sequence). This CDR3 contains 16 residues. Trimming took 4 bases from V and 0 from J; bases not matched to a gene: 9.

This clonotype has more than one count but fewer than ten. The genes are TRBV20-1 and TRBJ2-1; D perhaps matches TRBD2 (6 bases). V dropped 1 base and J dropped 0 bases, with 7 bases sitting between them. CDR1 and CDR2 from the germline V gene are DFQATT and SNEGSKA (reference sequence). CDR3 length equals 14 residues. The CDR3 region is CSARATSSYNEQFF. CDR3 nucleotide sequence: TGCAGTGCTAGAGCGACTAGCTCCTACAATGAGCAGTTCTTC.

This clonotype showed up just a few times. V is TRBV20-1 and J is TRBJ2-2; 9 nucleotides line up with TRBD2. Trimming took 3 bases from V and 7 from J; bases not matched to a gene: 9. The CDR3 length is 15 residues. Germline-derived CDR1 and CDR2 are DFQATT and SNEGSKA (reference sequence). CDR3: CSASVAGGPGGELFF. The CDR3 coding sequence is TGCAGTGCTAGCGTGGCGGGAGGGCCTGGCGGGGAGCTGTTTTTT.